Listed below are T cell receptor beta chains from one sample, sequenced in a study of cytomegalovirus exposure and HLA in healthy donors. The data were produced by immunoSEQ multiplex PCR, yet TCRdb's version contains in-frame clones alone and is incomplete. The table has fewer than 250,000 clones, 80% to 90% seen once. Sequenced material: PBMCs. These receptors originate from a man between 18 and 35 years old in good health and CMV-seronegative. The CDR3 runs from the conserved cysteine through the conserved F or W. A D gene is named only where the DNA matches it firmly. Expanded clones get a size class; other rows say once, few or many, or leave the size out.

TRBV11-2	once	-	13	TRBJ2-1	CASSLEIYRDKFF	TGTGCCAGCAGCTTAGAGATTTATAGGGACAAGTTCTTC
TRBV27	-	TRBD2	14	TRBJ2-5	CASSRPGLIETQYF	TGTGCCAGCAGTCGACCGGGACTAATAGAGACCCAGTACTTC
TRBV7-2	-	-	13	TRBJ1-3	CASTLYSGNTIYF	TGTGCCAGCACCCTATACTCTGGAAACACCATATATTTT
TRBV14	once	TRBD1	16	TRBJ2-1	CASSPWGQGGHNEQFF	TGTGCCAGCAGCCCCTGGGGACAGGGGGGCCACAATGAGCAGTTCTTC
TRBV5-6	-	-	14	TRBJ2-1	CASSSSAPGNEQFF	TGTGCCAGCAGCTCTAGTGCTCCCGGAAATGAGCAGTTCTTC
TRBV4-2	-	TRBD2	17	TRBJ2-3	CASSQEATSGHTDTQYF	TGTGCCAGCAGCCAAGAAGCGACTAGCGGACACACAGATACGCAGTATTTT
TRBV9	-	TRBD1	15	TRBJ2-5	CASSVSTGNEETQYF	TGTGCCAGCAGCGTTTCGACAGGGAATGAAGAGACCCAGTACTTC
TRBV6-5	-	-	13	TRBJ2-2	CASSYLNTGELFF	TGTGCCAGCAGTTACTTAAACACCGGGGAGCTGTTTTTT
TRBV9	-	TRBD2	13	TRBJ2-1	CASKKAGGAEQFF	TGTGCCAGCAAAAAGGCGGGAGGGGCTGAGCAGTTCTTC
TRBV27	-	-	15	TRBJ2-7	CASSYRRATRYEQYF	TGTGCCAGCAGTTATCGTCGGGCCACTAGGTACGAGCAGTACTTC
TRBV5-1	-	-	15	TRBJ1-4	CASRAREATNEKLFF	TGCGCCAGCAGAGCCAGGGAGGCAACTAATGAAAAACTGTTTTTT
TRBV5-6	-	-	14	TRBJ1-6	CASSLDYNGGPLHF	TGTGCCAGCAGCTTGGATTATAATGGAGGACCCCTCCACTTT
TRBV21-1	-	-	12	TRBJ1-2	CASSQRHGGYTF	TGTGCCAGCAGCCAAAGACACGGTGGCTACACCTTC
TRBV25-1	-	-	13	TRBJ2-7	CASSGGYQDEQYF	TGTGCCAGCAGCGGCGGGTACCAGGACGAGCAGTACTTC
TRBV6-1	few	-	14	TRBJ1-2	CASSEGAGRGGYTF	TGTGCCAGCAGTGAAGGGGCAGGGCGAGGTGGCTACACCTTC
TRBV10-2	-	TRBD1	16	TRBJ1-1	CASSEPTGLRNTEAFF	TGCGCCAGCAGTGAGCCGACAGGGCTTAGGAACACTGAAGCTTTCTTT
TRBV5-1	-	TRBD1	15	TRBJ2-1	CASSLPGQGYDEQFF	TGCGCCAGCAGCTTGCCGGGACAGGGTTATGATGAGCAGTTCTTC
TRBV28	-	TRBD2	15	TRBJ2-3	CASSGPLAGADTQYF	TGTGCCAGCAGCGGTCCACTAGCGGGGGCAGATACGCAGTATTTT
TRBV15	-	TRBD1	14	TRBJ2-1	CATSGQVLRNEQFF	TGTGCCACCAGCGGACAGGTCTTGCGCAATGAGCAGTTCTTC
TRBV4-3	-	TRBD2	16	TRBJ2-1	CASSQGELAGANEQFF	TGCGCCAGCAGCCAAGGAGAACTAGCGGGAGCCAATGAGCAGTTCTTC
TRBV10-3	-	TRBD1	14	TRBJ1-2	CAISDGQGNYGYTF	TGTGCCATCAGTGACGGACAGGGCAACTATGGCTACACCTTC
TRBV2	-	-	14	TRBJ2-5	CASGSGARHETQYF	TGTGCCAGCGGATCAGGGGCCAGACATGAGACCCAGTACTTC